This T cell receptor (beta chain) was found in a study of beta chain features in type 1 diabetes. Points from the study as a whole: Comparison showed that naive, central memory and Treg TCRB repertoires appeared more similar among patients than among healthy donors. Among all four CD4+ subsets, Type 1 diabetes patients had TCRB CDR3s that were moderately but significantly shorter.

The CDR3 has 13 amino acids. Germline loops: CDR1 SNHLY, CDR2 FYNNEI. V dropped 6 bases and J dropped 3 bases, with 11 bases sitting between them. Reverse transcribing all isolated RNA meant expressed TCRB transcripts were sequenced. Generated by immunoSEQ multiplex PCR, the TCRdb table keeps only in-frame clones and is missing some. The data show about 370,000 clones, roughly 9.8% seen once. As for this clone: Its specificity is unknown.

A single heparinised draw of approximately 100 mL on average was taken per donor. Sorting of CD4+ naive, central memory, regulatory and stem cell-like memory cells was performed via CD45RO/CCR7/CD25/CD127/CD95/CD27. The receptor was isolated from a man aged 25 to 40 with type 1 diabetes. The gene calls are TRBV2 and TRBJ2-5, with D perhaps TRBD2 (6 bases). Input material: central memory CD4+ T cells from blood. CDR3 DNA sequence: TGTGCCAGCAGCCGGGAGACGAAAGAGACCCAGTACTTC. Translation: CASSRETKETQYF.